This T cell receptor (beta chain) was observed in a study of blood T cell repertoires in COVID-19. Only in-frame clones appear in the TCRdb table, and some are missing; sequencing was by immunoSEQ multiplex PCR. The sample has roughly 35,000 clones; 75% to 90% are singletons. In its sample, this clone was seen once. Trimming removed 6 bases at V and 4 bases at J, with 15 bases between. The CDR3 runs to 14 residues. Germline CDR1 and CDR2: MNHEY and SMNVEV (reference sequence). The sequence was obtained from a man aged 65 to 85 with acute or convalescent COVID-19. The rearrangement uses TRBV27 and TRBJ1-2; D not resolved. Sample: peripheral blood. CDR3 sequence reads: CASSPSRGTYGYTF. The CDR3 DNA sequence: TGTGCCAGCAGCCCCTCCCGGGGTACCTATGGCTACACCTTC.